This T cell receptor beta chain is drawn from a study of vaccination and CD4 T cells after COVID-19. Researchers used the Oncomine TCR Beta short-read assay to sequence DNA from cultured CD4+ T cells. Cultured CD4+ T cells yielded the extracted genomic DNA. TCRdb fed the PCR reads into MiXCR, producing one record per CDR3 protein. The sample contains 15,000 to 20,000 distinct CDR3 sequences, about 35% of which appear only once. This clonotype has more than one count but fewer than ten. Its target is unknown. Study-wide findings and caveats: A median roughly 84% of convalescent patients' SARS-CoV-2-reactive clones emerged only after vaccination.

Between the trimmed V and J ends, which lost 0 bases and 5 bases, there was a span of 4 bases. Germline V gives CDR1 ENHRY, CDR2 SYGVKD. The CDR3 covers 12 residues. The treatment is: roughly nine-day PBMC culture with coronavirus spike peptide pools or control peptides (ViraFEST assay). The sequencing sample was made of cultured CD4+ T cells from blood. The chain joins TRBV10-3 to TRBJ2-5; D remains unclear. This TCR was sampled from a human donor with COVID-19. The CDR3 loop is CAISESLETQYF. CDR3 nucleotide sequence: TGTGCCATCAGTGAGTCGCTGGAGACCCAGTACTTC.